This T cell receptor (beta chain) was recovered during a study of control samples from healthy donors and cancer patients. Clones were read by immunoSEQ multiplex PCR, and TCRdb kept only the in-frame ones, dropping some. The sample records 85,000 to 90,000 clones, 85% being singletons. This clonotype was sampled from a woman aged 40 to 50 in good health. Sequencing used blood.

The CDR3 DNA reads as TGTGCCAGCAGTCTACGACAGGAGCTGAACACCGGGGAGCTGTTTTTT. This encodes CASSLRQELNTGELFF. The gene calls are TRBV27 and TRBJ2-2, with a possible D match to TRBD1 (6 bases). Trimming shortened V by 5 bases and J by 1 base, and 14 bases separated the two germline ends. Germline V gives CDR1 MNHEY, CDR2 SMNVEV (reference sequence). The CDR3 length is 16 residues.